These T cell receptor beta chains were read from a single sample in a study of PD-1 blockade in mismatch repair-deficient tumors. The method was immunoSEQ multiplex PCR; TCRdb's version includes in-frame clones alone and lacks a portion of them. The table lists about 14,000 clones, approximately 90% of them singletons. These receptors' antigens are unknown. The specimen comprised cells cultured in vitro, sampled from a patient treated with pembrolizumab. The source is an adult with mismatch repair-deficient cancer. The CDR3 runs from the conserved cysteine through the conserved F or W. A D gene is named only where the DNA matches it firmly. Size is stated for part of the rows, as once, few or many counts, or as a class when the clone is expanded.

v_call	d_call	clone_size	j_call	cdr3_nt	cdr3_aa
TRBV28	NA	NA	TRBJ2-7	TGTGCCAGCAGTTTATCGGCAGGGGGGCAAGACTTC	CASSLSAGGQDF
TRBV25-1	TRBD2	few	TRBJ2-7	TGTGCCAGCAGTGAATGGAAAGCGGGAGACCAAGAGCAGTACTTC	CASSEWKAGDQEQYF
TRBV7-6	TRBD2	NA	TRBJ2-7	TGTGCCACCTCAGGACTAGCGGGACCATCCTACGAGCAGTACTTC	CATSGLAGPSYEQYF
TRBV7-9	NA	few	TRBJ1-1	TGTGCCGGAACTAACCGGGCTGAAGCTTTCTTT	CAGTNRAEAFF
TRBV5-6	TRBD2	NA	TRBJ2-1	TGTGCCAGCAGCTCAGGACTAGCGGGAGTCACATTCTACAATGAGCAGTTCTTC	CASSSGLAGVTFYNEQFF
TRBV7-9	NA	NA	TRBJ2-7	TGTGCCAGCAGCTTAACACAGGGCCTTTACGAGCAGTACTTC	CASSLTQGLYEQYF
TRBV9	TRBD2	NA	TRBJ2-1	TGTGCCAGCAGCGTTGATGGCGGGAGAAGAGATGAGCAGTTCTTC	CASSVDGGRRDEQFF
TRBV2	NA	few	TRBJ2-5	TGTGCCAGCAGTGAAACAGGGACTAAGACCCAGTACTTC	CASSETGTKTQYF
TRBV5-6	TRBD2	NA	TRBJ2-7	TGTGCCAGCAGCTTCACTAGCGGGAACTACGAGCAGTACTTC	CASSFTSGNYEQYF
TRBV29-1	NA	NA	TRBJ2-2	TGCAGCGGGAGCGATGGACTTACCGGGGAGCTGTTTTTT	CSGSDGLTGELFF
TRBV7-8	NA	NA	TRBJ2-7	TGTGCCAGCAGCTTGGACCTTTACGAGCAGTACTTC	CASSLDLYEQYF
TRBV5-6	NA	NA	TRBJ2-3	TGTGCCAGCAGCTTAGTTGGAGAGAGCACAGATACGCAGTATTTT	CASSLVGESTDTQYF
TRBV7-3	TRBD2	NA	TRBJ2-7	TGTGCCAGCAGCTTAATTACTAGCGGGAGCCCCTACGAGCAGTACTTC	CASSLITSGSPYEQYF
TRBV28	TRBD1	NA	TRBJ2-6	TGTGCCAGCAGTTTGACCGGGACAGGGACTGGGGCCAACGTCCTGACTTTC	CASSLTGTGTGANVLTF
TRBV19	NA	NA	TRBJ1-5	TGTGCCAGTAGTCATCCCGGGTCTGATCAGCCCCAGCATTTT	CASSHPGSDQPQHF
TRBV10-1	NA	NA	TRBJ2-3	TGCGCCAGCAGTGTTATTGGCGAGGGAGATACGCAGTATTTT	CASSVIGEGDTQYF
TRBV28	NA	NA	TRBJ1-1	TGTGCCAGCACCCCCTTTCTCTCCTTGAGCAACACTGAAGCTTTCTTT	CASTPFLSLSNTEAFF
TRBV5-1	NA	NA	TRBJ2-7	TGCGCCAGCAGACCCTTACTACGATCACGAGCCCCCTACGAGCAGTACTTC	CASRPLLRSRAPYEQYF
TRBV4-1	NA	NA	TRBJ2-7	TGCGCCAGCAGCCAAGCATCCGAGCAGTACTTC	CASSQASEQYF
TRBV19	NA	once	TRBJ1-3	TGTGCCAGTAGGGACATGAGCTCTGGAAACACCATATATTTT	CASRDMSSGNTIYF
TRBV28	TRBD2	once	TRBJ2-1	TGTGCCAGCATCGCCGGCGGGAGGTATTTAGACAATGAGCAGTTCTTC	CASIAGGRYLDNEQFF